Listed below are T cell receptor beta chains from one sample, sequenced in a study of shared T cell receptors in the human thymus. The protocol was immunoSEQ multiplex PCR, while the TCRdb copy is restricted to in-frame clones and leaves out a portion. The data contain more than 550,000 clones, around 85% of them singletons. In addition, the sample was reused for a study of human thymus T cells.

Sequencing was performed on thymocytes. The receptors derive from a girl under three years old with a congenital heart defect. CDR3s include the opening cysteine and the closing phenylalanine or tryptophan. The order of the fields is clone size, V gene, D gene, J gene, CDR3 DNA, CDR3 protein. The D gene is left open where the match is weak. The listing skips clone size in some rows; elsewhere it reads once, few, many or a size class.

clone size: few; V gene: TRBV4-3; D gene: .; J gene: TRBJ1-1; CDR3 DNA: TGCGCCAGCAGCCAAGGCCTTGGGGGCAGGGGCACGGACACTGAAGCTTTCTTT; CDR3 protein: CASSQGLGGRGTDTEAFF
clone size: .; V gene: TRBV20-1; D gene: .; J gene: TRBJ2-7; CDR3 DNA: TGCAGTGCTCAGGGATACGAGCAGTACTTC; CDR3 protein: CSAQGYEQYF
clone size: .; V gene: TRBV19; D gene: .; J gene: TRBJ1-6; CDR3 DNA: TGTGCCAGTAGTGTAACGCAACCAGGGGACTCCTATAATTCACCCCTCCACTTT; CDR3 protein: CASSVTQPGDSYNSPLHF
clone size: .; V gene: TRBV28; D gene: TRBD1; J gene: TRBJ2-7; CDR3 DNA: TGTGCCAGCAGTTCTACACAGGGGGCTTCCTACGAGCAGTACTTC; CDR3 protein: CASSSTQGASYEQYF
clone size: once; V gene: TRBV4-3; D gene: TRBD2; J gene: TRBJ2-7; CDR3 DNA: TGCGCCAGCAGTCAGTACCGGGGGGGGCCCTACGAGCAGTACTTC; CDR3 protein: CASSQYRGGPYEQYF
clone size: once; V gene: TRBV19; D gene: .; J gene: TRBJ2-2; CDR3 DNA: TGTGCCAGTAGTATCTCCGCCGGGGAGCTGTTTTTT; CDR3 protein: CASSISAGELFF
clone size: few; V gene: TRBV4-3; D gene: TRBD1; J gene: TRBJ1-3; CDR3 DNA: TGCGCCAGCAGCCACAGCCGGGACAGGGCCCCCATCAGAGGAAACACCATATATTTT; CDR3 protein: CASSHSRDRAPIRGNTIYF
clone size: .; V gene: TRBV5-4; D gene: TRBD1; J gene: TRBJ1-2; CDR3 DNA: TGTACCAGCAGCCCCGCCCGGCCAGACAGGGGGGGGAACTATGGCTACACCTTC; CDR3 protein: CTSSPARPDRGGNYGYTF
clone size: once; V gene: TRBV7-3; D gene: TRBD1; J gene: TRBJ1-2; CDR3 DNA: TGTGCCAGCAGCTTATCCTCCAGGGGGGATGGCTACACCTTC; CDR3 protein: CASSLSSRGDGYTF
clone size: once; V gene: TRBV28; D gene: .; J gene: TRBJ1-1; CDR3 DNA: TGTGCCAGCAGTACCCCATTGGGAGCAAACACTGAAGCTTTCTTT; CDR3 protein: CASSTPLGANTEAFF
clone size: .; V gene: TRBV19; D gene: TRBD1; J gene: TRBJ2-1; CDR3 DNA: TGTGCCAGTAGTATCAACAGGGGCTGGGATGAGCAGTTCTTC; CDR3 protein: CASSINRGWDEQFF
clone size: .; V gene: TRBV6-1; D gene: .; J gene: TRBJ1-1; CDR3 DNA: TGTGCCAGCGCCCAGGGAATAGGCTGGGACACTGAAGCTTTCTTT; CDR3 protein: CASAQGIGWDTEAFF
clone size: .; V gene: TRBV5-5; D gene: .; J gene: TRBJ2-1; CDR3 DNA: TGTGCCAGCAGCCCCCCCGACAGAGTGGGAGGAAATGAGCAGTTCTTC; CDR3 protein: CASSPPDRVGGNEQFF
clone size: .; V gene: TRBV7-3; D gene: TRBD2; J gene: TRBJ2-7; CDR3 DNA: TGTGCCAGCAGCGAAAGAGAGACCGGGACTAGCGGTTCCTACGAGCAGTACTTC; CDR3 protein: CASSERETGTSGSYEQYF
clone size: .; V gene: TRBV5-1; D gene: TRBD2; J gene: TRBJ2-5; CDR3 DNA: TGCGCCAGCAGCTTGCGGCTAGCGGAGGAAGAGACCCAGTACTTC; CDR3 protein: CASSLRLAEEETQYF
clone size: .; V gene: TRBV10-3; D gene: .; J gene: TRBJ2-7; CDR3 DNA: TGTGCCATCAGTGAGGCAGGCTTCTACGTGGGCTACGAGCAGTACTTC; CDR3 protein: CAISEAGFYVGYEQYF
clone size: once; V gene: TRBV19; D gene: TRBD1; J gene: TRBJ1-2; CDR3 DNA: TGTGCCAGTAGTATGGGACAGTCGACTAACTATGGCTACACCTTC; CDR3 protein: CASSMGQSTNYGYTF
clone size: .; V gene: TRBV10-3; D gene: .; J gene: TRBJ1-2; CDR3 DNA: TGTGCCATCAGTGATACGGTTCGGGGGTCCTATGGCTACACCTTC; CDR3 protein: CAISDTVRGSYGYTF
clone size: .; V gene: TRBV5-1; D gene: .; J gene: TRBJ2-7; CDR3 DNA: TGCGCCAGCAGCTCCGGACAGATATCTTCCTACGAGCAGTACTTC; CDR3 protein: CASSSGQISSYEQYF
clone size: .; V gene: TRBV6-1; D gene: .; J gene: TRBJ2-7; CDR3 DNA: TGTGCCATTCATGAGAGGTACGAGCAGTACTTC; CDR3 protein: CAIHERYEQYF
clone size: .; V gene: TRBV4-1; D gene: TRBD1; J gene: TRBJ2-7; CDR3 DNA: TGCGCCAGCAGCCAAGGGGACAGGGAGAATCGTCGCGAGCAGTACTTC; CDR3 protein: CASSQGDRENRREQYF
clone size: .; V gene: TRBV7-4; D gene: TRBD2; J gene: TRBJ2-5; CDR3 DNA: TGTGCCAGCAGCGTACTAGCGGAGAAAGAGACCCAGTACTTC; CDR3 protein: CASSVLAEKETQYF
clone size: .; V gene: TRBV15; D gene: .; J gene: TRBJ1-2; CDR3 DNA: TGTGCCACCAGCACGGAGGGGGGGCGTGCCCCTCCGGATGGCTACACCTTC; CDR3 protein: CATSTEGGRAPPDGYTF
clone size: .; V gene: TRBV4-1; D gene: .; J gene: TRBJ1-2; CDR3 DNA: TGCGCCAGCAGCCGGAGAGGTGTTCCCACTAACTATGGCTACACCTTC; CDR3 protein: CASSRRGVPTNYGYTF
clone size: .; V gene: TRBV10-1; D gene: TRBD2; J gene: TRBJ2-7; CDR3 DNA: TGCGCCAGCAGTGCGGGGGGGCCAGGGGAGCAGTACTTC; CDR3 protein: CASSAGGPGEQYF
clone size: .; V gene: TRBV6-6; D gene: TRBD1; J gene: TRBJ1-5; CDR3 DNA: TGTGCCAGCAGTTACGCGACAGGGTCAAGGGATCAGCCCCAGCATTTT; CDR3 protein: CASSYATGSRDQPQHF